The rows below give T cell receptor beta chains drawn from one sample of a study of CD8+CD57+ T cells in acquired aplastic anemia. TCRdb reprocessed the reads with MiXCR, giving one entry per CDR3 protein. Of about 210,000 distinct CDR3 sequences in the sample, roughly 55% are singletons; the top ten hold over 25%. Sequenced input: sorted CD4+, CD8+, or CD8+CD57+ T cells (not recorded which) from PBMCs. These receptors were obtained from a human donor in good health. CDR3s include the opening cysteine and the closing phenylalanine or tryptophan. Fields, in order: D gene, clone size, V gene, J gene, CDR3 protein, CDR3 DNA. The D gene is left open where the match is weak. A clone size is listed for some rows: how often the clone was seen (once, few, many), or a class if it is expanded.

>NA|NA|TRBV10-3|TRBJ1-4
CAISESRAGNEKLFF
TGTGCCATCAGTGAGTCACGCGCGGGTAATGAAAAACTGTTTTTT
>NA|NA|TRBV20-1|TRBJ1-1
CSARGLSEYNEAFF
TGCAGTGCTAGAGGGCTATCGGAGTACAATGAAGCTTTCTTT
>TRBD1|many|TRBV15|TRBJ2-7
CATSRVRDSAYEQYF
TGTGCCACCAGCAGAGTCCGGGACAGCGCGTACGAGCAGTACTTC
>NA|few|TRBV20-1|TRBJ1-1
CSASGNMNTEAFF
TGCAGTGCTAGCGGCAACATGAACACTGAAGCTTTCTTT
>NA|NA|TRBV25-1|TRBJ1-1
CASSDLTQGWGTEAFF
TGTGCCAGCAGTGATCTAACCCAGGGGTGGGGCACTGAAGCTTTCTTT
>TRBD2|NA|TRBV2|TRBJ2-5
CASSKTGGGVETQYF
TGTGCCAGCAGCAAGACTGGCGGGGGGGTGGAGACCCAGTACTTC
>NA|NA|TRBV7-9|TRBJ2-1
CASSPFGDEQFF
TGTGCCAGCAGCCCTTTCGGGGATGAGCAGTTCTTC
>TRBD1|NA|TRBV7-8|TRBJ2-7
CASSWDRGHEQYF
TGTGCCAGCAGCTGGGACAGGGGGCACGAGCAGTACTTC
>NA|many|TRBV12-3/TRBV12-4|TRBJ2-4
CASSLEVVPDIQYF
TGTGCCAGCAGTTTAGAGGTAGTACCGGACATTCAGTACTTC
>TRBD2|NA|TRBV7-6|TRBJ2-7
CASSFGTSGKNPGEQYF
TGTGCCAGCAGCTTCGGGACTAGCGGGAAAAATCCGGGCGAGCAGTACTTC
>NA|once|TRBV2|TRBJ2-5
CASSEALEIETQYF
TGTGCCAGCAGTGAAGCACTAGAAATCGAGACCCAGTACTTC
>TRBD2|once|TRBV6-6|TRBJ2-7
CASNPGTSGASSYEQYF
TGTGCCAGCAATCCCGGGACTAGCGGGGCAAGCTCCTACGAGCAGTACTTC
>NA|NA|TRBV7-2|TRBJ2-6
CASSSPLSGANVLTF
TGTGCCAGCAGCTCCCCCCTCTCTGGGGCCAACGTCCTGACTTTC
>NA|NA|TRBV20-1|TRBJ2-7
CSARRQETYEQYF
TGCAGTGCTAGGAGACAGGAAACCTACGAGCAGTACTTC
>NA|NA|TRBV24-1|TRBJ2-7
CATSDNNYEQYF
TGTGCCACCAGTGACAATAACTACGAGCAGTACTTC
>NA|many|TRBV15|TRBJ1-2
CATSREQGALGYTF
TGTGCCACCAGCAGAGAACAGGGAGCTCTTGGCTACACCTTC
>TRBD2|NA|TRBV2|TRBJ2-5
CASSEAGLAGAGTQYF
TGTGCCAGCAGTGAAGCAGGACTAGCGGGGGCGGGGACCCAGTACTTC
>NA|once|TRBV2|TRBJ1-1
CASRPQRNTEAFF
TGTGCCAGCAGGCCCCAGAGGAACACTGAAGCTTTCTTT
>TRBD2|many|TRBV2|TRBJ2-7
CASSAGLASEQYF
TGTGCCAGCAGTGCGGGACTAGCTAGCGAGCAGTACTTC
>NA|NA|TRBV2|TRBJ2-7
CASRPDTISYEQYF
TGTGCCAGCAGGCCGGACACCATCTCCTACGAGCAGTACTTC
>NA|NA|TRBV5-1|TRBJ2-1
CASSLGLLNSYNEQFF
TGTGCCAGCAGCTTGGGGCTACTTAACTCCTACAATGAGCAGTTCTTC
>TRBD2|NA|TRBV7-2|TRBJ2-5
CASSLMGLPVQETQYF
TGTGCCAGCAGCTTAATGGGACTACCCGTCCAAGAGACCCAGTACTTC
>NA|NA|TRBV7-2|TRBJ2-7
CASSLAGVPTYEQYF
TGTGCCAGCAGCTTAGCTGGGGTCCCCACCTACGAGCAGTACTTC
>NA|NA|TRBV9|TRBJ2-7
CASSVGGLATYEQYF
TGTGCCAGCAGCGTAGGAGGGCTCGCCACCTACGAGCAGTACTTC
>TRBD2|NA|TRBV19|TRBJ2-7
CASSILGQRGSHEQYF
TGTGCCAGTAGTATACTTGGCCAGCGGGGCTCCCACGAGCAGTACTTC
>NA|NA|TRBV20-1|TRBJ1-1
CSASGGSVLDTEAFF
TGCAGTGCTAGCGGGGGGTCCGTATTAGACACTGAAGCTTTCTTT
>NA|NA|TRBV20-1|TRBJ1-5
CSARGPLQGRLKHF
TGCAGTGCTAGAGGGCCCCTGCAGGGGAGACTGAAGCATTTT
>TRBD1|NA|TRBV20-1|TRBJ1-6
CSAPLFPGTGEALNSPLHF
TGCAGTGCTCCCTTATTTCCCGGGACAGGGGAAGCGTTAAATTCACCCCTCCACTTT
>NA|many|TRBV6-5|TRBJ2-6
CASSPGSSGANVLTF
TGTGCCAGCAGTCCCGGGAGCTCTGGGGCCAACGTCCTGACTTTC
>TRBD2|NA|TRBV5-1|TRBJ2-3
CASSFAGGNTDTQYF
TGCGCCAGTAGCTTTGCGGGGGGGAACACAGATACGCAGTATTTT
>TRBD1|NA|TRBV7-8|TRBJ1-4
CASSLATGAGEKLFF
TGTGCCAGCAGCTTAGCAACAGGGGCGGGGGAAAAACTGTTTTTT
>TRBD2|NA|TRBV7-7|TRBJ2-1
CASSLDDGGGYNEQFF
TGTGCTAGCAGCTTAGATGACGGCGGGGGATACAATGAGCAGTTCTTC
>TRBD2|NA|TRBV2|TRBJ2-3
CASSASGRSTDKQYF
TGTGCCAGTAGTGCTAGCGGGAGGAGCACAGATAAGCAGTATTTT
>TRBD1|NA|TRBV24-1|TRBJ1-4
CATSDTGQGANEKLFF
TGTGCCACCAGTGATACGGGACAGGGGGCAAATGAAAAACTGTTTTTT
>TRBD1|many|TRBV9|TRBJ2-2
CASSVGDRESGELFF
TGTGCCAGCAGCGTAGGGGACAGGGAATCCGGGGAGCTGTTTTTT
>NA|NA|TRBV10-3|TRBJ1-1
CAISVGWEGNTEAFF
TGTGCCATCAGTGTAGGGTGGGAGGGTAACACTGAAGCTTTCTTT
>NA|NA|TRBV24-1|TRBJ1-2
CATSDFYNGYTF
TGTGCCACCAGTGATTTCTACAACGGCTACACCTTC
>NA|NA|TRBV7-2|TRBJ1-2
CASTLAGGAAGYTF
TGTGCCAGCACTCTAGCGGGGGGGGCAGCTGGCTACACCTTC
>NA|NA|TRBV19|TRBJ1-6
CASSVGQKLHF
TGTGCCAGTAGTGTGGGACAAAAACTCCACTTT
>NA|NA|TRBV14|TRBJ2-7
CASSQQVDYEQYF
TGTGCCAGCAGCCAACAGGTCGACTACGAGCAGTACTTC
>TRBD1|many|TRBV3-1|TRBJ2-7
CASSQGRLDRGIYEQYF
TGTGCCAGCAGCCAAGGTCGTCTGGACAGGGGCATCTACGAGCAGTACTTC
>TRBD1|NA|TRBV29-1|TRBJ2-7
CSVEGGGTGVYGYEQYF
TGCAGCGTTGAAGGAGGAGGGACAGGCGTGTATGGGTACGAGCAGTACTTC
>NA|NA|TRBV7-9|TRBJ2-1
CASSSPGVSYNEQFF
TGTGCCAGCAGCTCCCCAGGGGTGAGCTACAATGAGCAGTTCTTC
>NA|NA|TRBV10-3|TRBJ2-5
CAISHSQETQYF
TGTGCCATCAGTCACAGCCAAGAGACCCAGTACTTC